This paragraph covers one TCR beta chain sequence. What it recognizes is unknown. RNA extraction was followed by reverse transcription into cDNA, which acted as the sequencing template. TCRdb keeps only in-frame clones here, not all; method: immunoSEQ multiplex PCR. The data show approximately 150,000 clones, roughly 60% seen once. The source of the sample is a study of CD8+ T cells in alopecia areata. Study-wide results and caveats: The study also sequences resident alphabeta T cells of normal skin in scalp samples. Lesional scalp exceeded normal scalp in clonality, especially in alopecia totalis/universalis. Patients shared TCRs less clearly than mice did, possibly for HLA-related reasons.

This clonotype originated in a human donor in good health. Sequencing was done on a sample of CD4+ T cells sorted from blood.

The CDR3 loop reads CAWSFLRGTFF. In DNA form, the CDR3 reads TGTGCCTGGAGTTTCTTGCGGGGGACCTTCTTT. V gene TRBV30 combines with J gene TRBJ1-1; possible D gene TRBD1, 5 bases. CDR1 is GTSNPN and CDR2 is SVGIG in the germline V gene (reference sequence). V lost 2 bases, J lost 14 bases, and 15 bases lay in between. The CDR3 spans 11 residues.